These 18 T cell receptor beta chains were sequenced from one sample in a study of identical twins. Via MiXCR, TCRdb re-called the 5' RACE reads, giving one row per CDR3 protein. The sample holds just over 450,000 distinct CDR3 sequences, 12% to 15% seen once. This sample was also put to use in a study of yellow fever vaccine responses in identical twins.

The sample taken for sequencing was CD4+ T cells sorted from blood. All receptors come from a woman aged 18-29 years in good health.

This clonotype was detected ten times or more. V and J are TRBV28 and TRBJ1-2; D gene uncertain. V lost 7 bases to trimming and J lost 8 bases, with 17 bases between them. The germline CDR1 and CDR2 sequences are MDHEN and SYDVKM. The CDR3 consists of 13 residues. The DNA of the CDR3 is TGTGCCAGCACCTATCCGGGAGGTGGCGGCTACACCTTC. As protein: CASTYPGGGGYTF.

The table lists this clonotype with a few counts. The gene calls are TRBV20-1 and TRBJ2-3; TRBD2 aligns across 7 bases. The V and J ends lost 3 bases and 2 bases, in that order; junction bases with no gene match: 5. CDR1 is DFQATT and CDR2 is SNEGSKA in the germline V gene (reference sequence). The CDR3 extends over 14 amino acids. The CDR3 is CSASPGRSTDTQYF. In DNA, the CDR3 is TGCAGTGCTAGTCCCGGGAGGTCCACAGATACGCAGTATTTT.

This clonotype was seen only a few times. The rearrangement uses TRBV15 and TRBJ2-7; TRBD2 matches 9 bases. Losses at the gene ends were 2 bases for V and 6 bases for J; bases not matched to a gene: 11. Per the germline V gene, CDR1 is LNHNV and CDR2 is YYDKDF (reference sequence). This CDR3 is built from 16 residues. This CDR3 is CATSRNKIGTSSEQYF. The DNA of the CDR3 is TGTGCCACCAGCAGAAATAAAATTGGGACTAGCTCCGAGCAGTACTTC. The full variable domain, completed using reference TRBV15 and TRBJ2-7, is DAMVIQNPRYQVTQFGKPVTLSCSQTLNHNVMYWYQQKSSQAPKLLFHYYDKDFNNEADTPDNFQSRRPNTSFCFLDIRSPGLGDTAMYLCATSRNKIGTSSEQYFGPGTRLTVT.

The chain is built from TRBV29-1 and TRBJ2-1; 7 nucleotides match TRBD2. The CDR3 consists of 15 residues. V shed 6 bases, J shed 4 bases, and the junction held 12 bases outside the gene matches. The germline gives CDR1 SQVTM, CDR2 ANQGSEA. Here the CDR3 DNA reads TGCAGCGTCGGGGAGAAAGCGGGACTGTACAATGAGCAGTTCTTC. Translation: CSVGEKAGLYNEQFF.

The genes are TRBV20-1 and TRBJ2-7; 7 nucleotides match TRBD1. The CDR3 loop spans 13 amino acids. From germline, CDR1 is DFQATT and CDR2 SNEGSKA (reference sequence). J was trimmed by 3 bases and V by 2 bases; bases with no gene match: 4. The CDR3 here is CSARYAGGYEQYF. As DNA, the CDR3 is TGCAGTGCTAGATACGCAGGGGGCTACGAGCAGTACTTC.

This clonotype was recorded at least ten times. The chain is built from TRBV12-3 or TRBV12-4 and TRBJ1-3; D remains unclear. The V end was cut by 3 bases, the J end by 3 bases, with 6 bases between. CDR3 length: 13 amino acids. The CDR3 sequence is CASSFNIGNTIYF. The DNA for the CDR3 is TGTGCCAGCAGTTTTAACATTGGAAACACCATATATTTT.

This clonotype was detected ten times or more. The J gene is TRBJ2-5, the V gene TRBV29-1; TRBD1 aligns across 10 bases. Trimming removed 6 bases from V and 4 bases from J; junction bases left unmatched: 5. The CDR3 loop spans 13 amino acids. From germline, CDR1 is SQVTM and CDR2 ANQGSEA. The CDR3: CSVSGTGVETQYF. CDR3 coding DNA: TGCAGCGTGTCCGGGACAGGGGTAGAGACCCAGTACTTC.

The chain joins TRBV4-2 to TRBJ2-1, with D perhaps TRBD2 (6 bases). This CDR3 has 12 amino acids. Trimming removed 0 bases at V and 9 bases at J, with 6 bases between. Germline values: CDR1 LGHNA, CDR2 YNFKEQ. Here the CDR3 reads CASSQEEGEQFF. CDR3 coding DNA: TGTGCCAGCAGCCAAGAGGAGGGTGAGCAGTTCTTC.

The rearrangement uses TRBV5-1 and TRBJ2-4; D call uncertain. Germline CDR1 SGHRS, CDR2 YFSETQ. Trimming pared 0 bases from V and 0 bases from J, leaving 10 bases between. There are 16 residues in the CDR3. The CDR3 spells CASSLAQTLAKNIQYF. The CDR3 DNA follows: TGCGCCAGCAGCTTGGCCCAGACCCTAGCCAAAAACATTCAGTACTTC.

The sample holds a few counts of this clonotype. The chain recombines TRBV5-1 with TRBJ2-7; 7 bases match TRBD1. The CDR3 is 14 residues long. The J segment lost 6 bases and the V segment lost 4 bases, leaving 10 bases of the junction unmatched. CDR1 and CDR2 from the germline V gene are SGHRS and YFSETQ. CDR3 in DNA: TGCGCCAGCAGCACCGGGACAGATTCTTCCGAGCAGTACTTC. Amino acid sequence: CASSTGTDSSEQYF.

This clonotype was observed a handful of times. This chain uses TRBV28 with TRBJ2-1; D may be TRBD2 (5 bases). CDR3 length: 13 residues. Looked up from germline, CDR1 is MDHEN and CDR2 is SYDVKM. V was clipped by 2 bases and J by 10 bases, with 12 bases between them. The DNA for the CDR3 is TGTGCCAGCAGTTTAGGAGGATACGGGGAGCAGTTCTTC. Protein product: CASSLGGYGEQFF. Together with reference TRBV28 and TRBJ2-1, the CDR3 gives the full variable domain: DVKVTQSSRYLVKRTGEKVFLECVQDMDHENMFWYRQDPGLGLRLIYFSYDVKMKEKGDIPEGYSVSREKKERFSLILESASTNQTSMYLCASSLGGYGEQFFGPGTRLTVL.

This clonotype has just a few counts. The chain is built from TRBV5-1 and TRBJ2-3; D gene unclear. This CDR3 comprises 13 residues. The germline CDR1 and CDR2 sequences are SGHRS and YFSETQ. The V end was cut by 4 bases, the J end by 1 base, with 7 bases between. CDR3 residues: CASSISGTDTQYF. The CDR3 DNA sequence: TGCGCCAGCAGCATAAGCGGCACAGATACGCAGTATTTT.

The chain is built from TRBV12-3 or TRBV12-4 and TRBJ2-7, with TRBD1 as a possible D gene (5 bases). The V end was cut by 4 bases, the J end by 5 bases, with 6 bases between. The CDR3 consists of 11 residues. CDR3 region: CASSWGHEQYF. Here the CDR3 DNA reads TGTGCCAGCAGTTGGGGCCACGAGCAGTACTTC.

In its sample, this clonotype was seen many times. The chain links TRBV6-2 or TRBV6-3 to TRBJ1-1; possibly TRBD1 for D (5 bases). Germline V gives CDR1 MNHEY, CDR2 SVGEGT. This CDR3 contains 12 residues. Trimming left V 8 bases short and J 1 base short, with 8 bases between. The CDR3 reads CASSQGNTEAFF. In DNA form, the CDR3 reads TGTGCCAGCTCTCAGGGGAACACTGAAGCTTTCTTT.

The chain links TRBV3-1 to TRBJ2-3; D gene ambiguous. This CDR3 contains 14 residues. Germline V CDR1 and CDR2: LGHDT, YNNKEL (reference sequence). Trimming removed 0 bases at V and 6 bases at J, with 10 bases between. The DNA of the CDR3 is TGTGCCAGCAGCCAAGAGCGAGCTTTCGATACGCAGTATTTT. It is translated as CASSQERAFDTQYF.

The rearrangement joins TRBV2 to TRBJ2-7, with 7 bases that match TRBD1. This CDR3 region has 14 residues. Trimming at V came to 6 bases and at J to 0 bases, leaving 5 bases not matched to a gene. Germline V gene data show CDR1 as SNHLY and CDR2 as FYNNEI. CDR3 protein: CASSVGQSSYEQYF. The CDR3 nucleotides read TGTGCCAGCAGCGTGGGACAGAGCTCCTACGAGCAGTACTTC.

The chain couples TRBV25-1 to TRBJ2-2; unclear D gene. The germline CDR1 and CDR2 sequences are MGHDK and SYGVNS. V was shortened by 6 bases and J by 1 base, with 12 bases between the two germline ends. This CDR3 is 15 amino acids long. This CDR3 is CASRGVRQNTGELFF. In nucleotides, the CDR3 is TGTGCCAGCAGGGGCGTAAGGCAGAACACCGGGGAGCTGTTTTTT.

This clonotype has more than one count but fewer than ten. The CDR3 nucleotides read TGTGCCAGCGTCCTAGGTCGGGGGGTCACTGAAGCTTTCTTT. This sequence encodes CASVLGRGVTEAFF. The chain is built from TRBV6-1 and TRBJ1-1; D is perhaps TRBD1 (5 bases). The germline CDR1 and CDR2 sequences are MNHNS and SASEGT. CDR3 length equals 14 residues. V lost 8 bases and J 4 bases, leaving 17 bases between the germline ends.